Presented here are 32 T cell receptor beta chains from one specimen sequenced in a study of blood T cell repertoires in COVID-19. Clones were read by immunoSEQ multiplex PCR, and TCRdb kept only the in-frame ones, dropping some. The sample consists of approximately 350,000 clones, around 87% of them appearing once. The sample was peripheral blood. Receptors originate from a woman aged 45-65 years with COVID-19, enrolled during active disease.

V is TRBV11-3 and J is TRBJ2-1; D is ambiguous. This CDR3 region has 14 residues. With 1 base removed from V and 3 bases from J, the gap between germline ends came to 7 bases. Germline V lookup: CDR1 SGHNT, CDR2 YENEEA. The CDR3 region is CASSLVGNYNEQFF. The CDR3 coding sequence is TGTGCCAGCAGCTTAGTGGGCAACTACAATGAGCAGTTCTTC.

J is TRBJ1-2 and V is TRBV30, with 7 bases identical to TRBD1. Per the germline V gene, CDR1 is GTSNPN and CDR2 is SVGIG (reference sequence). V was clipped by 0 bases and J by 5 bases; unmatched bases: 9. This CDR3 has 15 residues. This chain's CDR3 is CAWSVLRTGLYGYTF. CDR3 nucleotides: TGTGCCTGGAGTGTACTTAGGACAGGTCTTTATGGCTACACCTTC.

The DNA of the CDR3 is TGCGCCAGCAGCGGGGGACCACAGGGGACTAATGAAAAACTGTTTTTT. Translated, it gives CASSGGPQGTNEKLFF. This chain uses TRBV5-1 with TRBJ1-4; 7 positions agree with TRBD1. The CDR3 has 16 residues. Germline CDR1 is SGHRS and CDR2 is YFSETQ. The junction had 8 bases not matched to a gene; V was cut back by 4 bases and J by 2 bases.

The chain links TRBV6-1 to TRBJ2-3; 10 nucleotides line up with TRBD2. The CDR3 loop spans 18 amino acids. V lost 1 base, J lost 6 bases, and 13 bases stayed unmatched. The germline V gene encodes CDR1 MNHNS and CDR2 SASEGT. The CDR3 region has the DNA TGTGCCAGCAGTGAAGAGTGGACTAGCGGCCCATGGGCGGATACGCAGTATTTT. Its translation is CASSEEWTSGPWADTQYF.

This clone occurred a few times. DNA for the CDR3: TGTGCCAGCAGCCCACGGGACAGCTACAATGAGCAGTTCTTC. As protein: CASSPRDSYNEQFF. The chain joins TRBV7-8 to TRBJ2-1; 7 nucleotides match TRBD1. The J segment lost 3 bases and the V segment lost 5 bases, leaving 4 bases of the junction unmatched. The CDR3 spans 14 residues. The V gene's germline CDR1 is SGHVS and CDR2 FQNEAQ.

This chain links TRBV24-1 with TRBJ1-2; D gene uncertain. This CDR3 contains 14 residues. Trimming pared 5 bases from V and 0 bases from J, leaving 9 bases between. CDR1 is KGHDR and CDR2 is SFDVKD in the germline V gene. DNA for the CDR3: TGTGCCACCAGTGCCGGGAGGTCTAACTATGGCTACACCTTC. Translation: CATSAGRSNYGYTF.

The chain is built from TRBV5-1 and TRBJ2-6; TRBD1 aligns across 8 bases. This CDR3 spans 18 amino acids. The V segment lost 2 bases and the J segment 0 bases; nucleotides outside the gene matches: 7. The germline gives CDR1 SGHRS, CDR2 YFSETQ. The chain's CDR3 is CASSFGQGTISGANVLTF. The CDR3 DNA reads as TGCGCCAGCAGCTTTGGACAGGGCACCATCTCTGGGGCCAACGTCCTGACTTTC.

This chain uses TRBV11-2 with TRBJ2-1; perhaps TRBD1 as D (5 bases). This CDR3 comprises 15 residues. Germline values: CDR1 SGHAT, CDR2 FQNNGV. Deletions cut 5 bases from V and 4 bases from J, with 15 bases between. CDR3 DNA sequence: TGTGCCAGCAGCCCTACCGACAGTTATTACAATGAGCAGTTCTTC. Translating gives CASSPTDSYYNEQFF.

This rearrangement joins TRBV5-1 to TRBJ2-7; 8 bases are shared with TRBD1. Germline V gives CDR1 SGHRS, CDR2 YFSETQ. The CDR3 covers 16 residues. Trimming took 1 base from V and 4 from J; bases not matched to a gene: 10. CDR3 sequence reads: CASSLRGQGGGYEQYF. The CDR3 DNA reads TGCGCCAGCAGCTTGAGAGGACAGGGTGGGGGTTACGAGCAGTACTTC.

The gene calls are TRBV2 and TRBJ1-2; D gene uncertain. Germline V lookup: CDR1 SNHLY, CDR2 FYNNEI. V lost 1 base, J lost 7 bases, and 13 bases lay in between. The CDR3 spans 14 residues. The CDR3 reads CASSEDARGGGYTF. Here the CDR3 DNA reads TGTGCCAGCAGTGAAGACGCTAGAGGTGGTGGCTACACCTTC. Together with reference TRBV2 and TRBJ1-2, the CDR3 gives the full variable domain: EPEVTQTPSHQVTQMGQEVILRCVPISNHLYFYWYRQILGQKVEFLVSFYNNEISEKSEIFDDQFSVERPDGSNFTLKIRSTKLEDSAMYFCASSEDARGGGYTFGSGTRLTVV.

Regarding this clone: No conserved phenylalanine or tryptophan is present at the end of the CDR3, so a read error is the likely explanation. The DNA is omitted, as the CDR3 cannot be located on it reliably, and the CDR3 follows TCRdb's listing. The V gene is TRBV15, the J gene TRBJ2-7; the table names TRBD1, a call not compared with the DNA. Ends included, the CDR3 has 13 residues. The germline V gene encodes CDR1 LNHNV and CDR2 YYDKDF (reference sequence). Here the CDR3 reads CATSRDPRRWDKI.

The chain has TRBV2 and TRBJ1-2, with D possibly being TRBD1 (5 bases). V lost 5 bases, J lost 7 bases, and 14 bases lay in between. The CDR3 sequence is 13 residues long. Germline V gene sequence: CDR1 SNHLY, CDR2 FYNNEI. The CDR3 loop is CASSPTEASGYTF. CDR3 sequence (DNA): TGTGCCAGCAGTCCGACAGAGGCCAGTGGCTACACCTTC.

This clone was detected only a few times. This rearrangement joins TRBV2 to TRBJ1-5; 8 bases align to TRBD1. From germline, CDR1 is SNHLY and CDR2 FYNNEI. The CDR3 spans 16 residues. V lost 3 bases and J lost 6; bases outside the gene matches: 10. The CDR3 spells CASSDPPGGIPQPQHF. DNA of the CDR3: TGTGCCAGCAGTGATCCCCCAGGGGGCATCCCTCAGCCCCAGCATTTT.

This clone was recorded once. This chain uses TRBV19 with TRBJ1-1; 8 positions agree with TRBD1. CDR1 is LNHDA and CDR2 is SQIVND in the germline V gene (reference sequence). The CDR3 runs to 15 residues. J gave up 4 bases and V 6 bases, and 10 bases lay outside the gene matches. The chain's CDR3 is CASSLYRTGLTEAFF. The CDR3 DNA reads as TGTGCCAGTAGCCTTTACCGGACAGGGCTCACTGAAGCTTTCTTT.

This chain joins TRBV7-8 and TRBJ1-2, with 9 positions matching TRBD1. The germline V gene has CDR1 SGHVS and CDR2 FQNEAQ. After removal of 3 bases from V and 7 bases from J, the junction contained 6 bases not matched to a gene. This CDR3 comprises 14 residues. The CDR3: CASSLTTGGGGYTF. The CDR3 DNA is TGTGCCAGCAGCTTGACGACAGGGGGTGGTGGCTACACCTTC.

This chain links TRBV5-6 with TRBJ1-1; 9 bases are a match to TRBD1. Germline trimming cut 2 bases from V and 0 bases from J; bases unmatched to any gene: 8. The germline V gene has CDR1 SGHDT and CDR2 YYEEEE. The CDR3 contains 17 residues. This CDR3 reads CASSFVGRQGVNTEAFF. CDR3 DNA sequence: TGTGCCAGCAGCTTTGTTGGACGACAGGGGGTGAACACTGAAGCTTTCTTT.

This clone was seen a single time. DNA for the CDR3: TGTGCCAGTAGTATAGTAGGACTGGGTTACGCTGAAGCTTTCTTT. Its protein product is CASSIVGLGYAEAFF. This chain connects TRBV19 to TRBJ1-1; no reliable D call. The CDR3 sequence is 15 residues long. The V end lost 1 base, the J end lost 6 bases, and 15 bases lay between the germline ends. The V gene's germline CDR1 is LNHDA and CDR2 SQIVND (reference sequence).

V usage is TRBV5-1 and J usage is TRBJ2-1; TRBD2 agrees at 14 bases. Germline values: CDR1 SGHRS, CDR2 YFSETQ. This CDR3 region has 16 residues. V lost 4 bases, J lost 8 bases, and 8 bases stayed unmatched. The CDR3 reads CASSPPGTSGSDEQFF. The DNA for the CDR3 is TGCGCCAGCAGCCCACCCGGGACTAGCGGGAGTGATGAGCAGTTCTTC.

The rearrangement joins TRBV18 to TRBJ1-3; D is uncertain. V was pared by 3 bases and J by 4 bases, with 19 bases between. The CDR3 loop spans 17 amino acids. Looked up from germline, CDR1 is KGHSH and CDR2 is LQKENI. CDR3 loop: CASSPSLRTTSGNTIYF. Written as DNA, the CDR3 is TGTGCCAGCTCACCGAGCCTTCGGACTACAAGCGGAAACACCATATATTTT. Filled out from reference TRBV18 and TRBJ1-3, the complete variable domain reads NAGVMQNPRHLVRRRGQEARLRCSPMKGHSHVYWYRQLPEEGLKFMVYLQKENIIDESGMPKERFSAEFPKEGPSILRIQQVVRGDSAAYFCASSPSLRTTSGNTIYFGEGSWLTVV.

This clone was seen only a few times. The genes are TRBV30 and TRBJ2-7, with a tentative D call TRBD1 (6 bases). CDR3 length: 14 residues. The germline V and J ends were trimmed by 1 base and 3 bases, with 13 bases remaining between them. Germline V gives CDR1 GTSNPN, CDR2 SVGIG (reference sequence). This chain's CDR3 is CAWSEGHEGYEQYF. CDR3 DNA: TGTGCCTGGAGTGAGGGACACGAGGGCTACGAGCAGTACTTC.

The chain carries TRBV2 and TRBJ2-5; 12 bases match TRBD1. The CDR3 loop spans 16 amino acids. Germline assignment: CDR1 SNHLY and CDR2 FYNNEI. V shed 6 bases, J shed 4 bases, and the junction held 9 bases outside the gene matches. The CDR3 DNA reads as TGTGCCAGCAGAGGCGGGGGGACAGGGGGCAGAGAGACCCAGTACTTC. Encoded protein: CASRGGGTGGRETQYF.

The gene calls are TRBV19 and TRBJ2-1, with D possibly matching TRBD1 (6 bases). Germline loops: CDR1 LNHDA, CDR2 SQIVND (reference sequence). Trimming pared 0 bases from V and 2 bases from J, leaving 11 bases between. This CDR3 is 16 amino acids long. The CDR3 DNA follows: TGTGCCAGTAGTATAGATCTCACAGGGACCTACAATGAGCAGTTCTTC. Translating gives CASSIDLTGTYNEQFF.

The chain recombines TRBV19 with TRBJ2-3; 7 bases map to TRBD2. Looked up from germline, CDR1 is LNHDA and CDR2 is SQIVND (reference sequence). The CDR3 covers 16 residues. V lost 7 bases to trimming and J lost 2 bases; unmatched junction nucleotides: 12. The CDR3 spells CASKLAGAHSTDTQYF. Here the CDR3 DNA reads TGTGCCAGTAAGTTGGCGGGAGCCCACTCCACAGATACGCAGTATTTT. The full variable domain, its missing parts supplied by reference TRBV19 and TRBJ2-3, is DGGITQSPKYLFRKEGQNVTLSCEQNLNHDAMYWYRQDPGQGLRLIYYSQIVNDFQKGDIAEGYSVSREKKESFPLTVTSAQKNPTAFYLCASKLAGAHSTDTQYFGPGTRLTVL.

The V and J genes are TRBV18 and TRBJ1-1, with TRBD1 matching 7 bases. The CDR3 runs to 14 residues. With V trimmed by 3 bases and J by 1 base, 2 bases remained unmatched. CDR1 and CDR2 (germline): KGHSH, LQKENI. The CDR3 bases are TGTGCCAGCTCACCGTGGACAGGGAACACTGAAGCTTTCTTT. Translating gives CASSPWTGNTEAFF.

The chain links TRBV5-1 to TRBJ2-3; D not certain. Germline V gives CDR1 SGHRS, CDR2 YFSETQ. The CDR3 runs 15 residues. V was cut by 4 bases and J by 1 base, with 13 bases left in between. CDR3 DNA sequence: TGCGCCAGCAGCCGGTCCTCGATGGGCACAGATACGCAGTATTTT. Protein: CASSRSSMGTDTQYF.

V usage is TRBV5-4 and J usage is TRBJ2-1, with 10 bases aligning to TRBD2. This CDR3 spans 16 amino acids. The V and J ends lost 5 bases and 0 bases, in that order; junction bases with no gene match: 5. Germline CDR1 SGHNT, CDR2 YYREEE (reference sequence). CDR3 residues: CASRRLAGLSYNEQFF. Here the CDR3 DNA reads TGTGCCAGCAGACGACTAGCGGGCCTCTCCTACAATGAGCAGTTCTTC.

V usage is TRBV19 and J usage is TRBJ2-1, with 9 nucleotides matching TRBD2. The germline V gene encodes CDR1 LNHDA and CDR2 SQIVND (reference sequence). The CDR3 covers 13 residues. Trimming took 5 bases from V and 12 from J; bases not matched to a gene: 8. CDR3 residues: CASSQIAGVPQFF. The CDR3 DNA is TGTGCCAGTAGTCAAATAGCGGGAGTACCGCAGTTCTTC.

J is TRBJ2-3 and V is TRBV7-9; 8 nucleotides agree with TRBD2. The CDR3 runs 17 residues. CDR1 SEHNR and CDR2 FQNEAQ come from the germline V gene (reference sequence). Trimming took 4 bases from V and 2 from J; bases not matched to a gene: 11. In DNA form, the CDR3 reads TGTGCCAGCAGCTCCGTAGCGGGAACCGAGATCACAGATACGCAGTATTTT. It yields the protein CASSSVAGTEITDTQYF.

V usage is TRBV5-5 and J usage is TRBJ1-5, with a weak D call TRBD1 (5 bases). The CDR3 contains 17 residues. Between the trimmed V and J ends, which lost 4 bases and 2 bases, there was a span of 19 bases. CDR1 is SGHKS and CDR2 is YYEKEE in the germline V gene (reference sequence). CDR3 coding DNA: TGTGCCAGCAGCGCATCGGGACTCAGTTTAGGCAATCAGCCCCAGCATTTT. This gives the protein CASSASGLSLGNQPQHF.

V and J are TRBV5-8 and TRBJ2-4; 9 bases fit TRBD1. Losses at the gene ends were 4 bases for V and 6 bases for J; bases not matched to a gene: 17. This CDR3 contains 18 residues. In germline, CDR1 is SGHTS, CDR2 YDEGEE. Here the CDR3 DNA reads TGTGCCAGCAGCCGGGGGGCTTTAACAGGGGGCGCAGGAAACATTCAGTACTTC. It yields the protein CASSRGALTGGAGNIQYF.

CDR3 nucleotides: TGTGCCAGCAGCTTGGAGCCCCGGGCAGGGGGTAATTCACCCCTCCACTTT. Residues: CASSLEPRAGGNSPLHF. The chain links TRBV5-5 to TRBJ1-6; 7 bases match TRBD1. Looked up from germline, CDR1 is SGHKS and CDR2 is YYEKEE (reference sequence). The CDR3 has 17 residues. V lost 0 bases and J lost 6; bases outside the gene matches: 9.

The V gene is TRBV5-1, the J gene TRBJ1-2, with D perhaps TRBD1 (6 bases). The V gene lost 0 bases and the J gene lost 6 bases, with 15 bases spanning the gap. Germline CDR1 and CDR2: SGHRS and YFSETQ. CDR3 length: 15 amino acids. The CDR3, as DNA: TGCGCCAGCAGCTTGGAGGCGGGGGCTGTGAATGGCTACACCTTC. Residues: CASSLEAGAVNGYTF.